This TCR beta chain was profiled in a study of T cells in Graves' hyperthyroidism and ophthalmopathy. CDR3 length equals 17 residues. The V and J ends lost 2 bases and 5 bases respectively, with 19 bases between them. CDR1 and CDR2 from the germline V gene are SEHNR and FQNEAQ (reference sequence). Authors of the study amplified TCR beta CDR3 regions from RNA transcripts. A first-round RT-PCR of the TCR CDR3 used the HTBI primer set. A single record per CDR3 protein comes from TCRdb applying MiXCR to the multiplex PCR reads. This table has some 350,000 distinct CDR3 sequences, about a sixth appearing once. At least ten counts were recorded for this clonotype. Subjects aged 18 to 65 presented with newly diagnosed hyperthyroidism of less than 2 months' duration.

V usage is TRBV7-9 and J usage is TRBJ2-1, with D tentatively TRBD2 (5 bases). The sequenced sample consisted of blood. This clonotype originated in a woman aged 18-29 years with Graves' hyperthyroidism that later progressed to Graves' ophthalmopathy. The CDR3: CASSLSPKRIDHNEQFF. In nucleotides, the CDR3 is TGTGCCAGCAGCTTATCGCCCAAGCGGATCGACCACAATGAGCAGTTCTTC.